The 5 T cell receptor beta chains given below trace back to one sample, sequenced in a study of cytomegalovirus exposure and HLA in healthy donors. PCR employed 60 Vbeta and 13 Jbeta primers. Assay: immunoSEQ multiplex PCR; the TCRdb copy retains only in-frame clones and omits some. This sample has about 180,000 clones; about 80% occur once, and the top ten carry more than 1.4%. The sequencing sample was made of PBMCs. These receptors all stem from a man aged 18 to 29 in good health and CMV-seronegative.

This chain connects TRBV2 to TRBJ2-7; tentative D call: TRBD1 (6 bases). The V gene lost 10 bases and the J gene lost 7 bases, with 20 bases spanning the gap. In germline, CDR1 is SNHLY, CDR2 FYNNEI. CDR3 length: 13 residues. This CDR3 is CATAGQWPGEQYF. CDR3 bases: TGTGCCACCGCCGGACAGTGGCCAGGGGAGCAGTACTTC.

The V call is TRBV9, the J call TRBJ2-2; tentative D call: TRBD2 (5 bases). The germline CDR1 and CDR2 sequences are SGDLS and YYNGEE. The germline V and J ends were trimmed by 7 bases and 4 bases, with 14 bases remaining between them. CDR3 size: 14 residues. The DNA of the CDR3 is TGTGCCAGCGGCCGGGGAGATATCACCGGGGAGCTGTTTTTT. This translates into CASGRGDITGELFF.

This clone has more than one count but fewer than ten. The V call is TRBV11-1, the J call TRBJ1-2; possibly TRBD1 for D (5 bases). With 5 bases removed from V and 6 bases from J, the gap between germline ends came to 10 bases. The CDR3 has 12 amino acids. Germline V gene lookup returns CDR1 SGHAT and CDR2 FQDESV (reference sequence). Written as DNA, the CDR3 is TGTGCCAGCAGCCCCGGGGGAGATGGCTACACCTTC. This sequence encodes CASSPGGDGYTF.

The CDR3 DNA reads TGTGCCAGCAGCTTGTCGCCCAGGGCACAGGACGAGCAGTACTTC. Protein sequence: CASSLSPRAQDEQYF. The V call is TRBV5-6, the J call TRBJ2-7, with D perhaps TRBD1 (5 bases). This CDR3 contains 15 residues. Trimming removed 1 base from V and 5 bases from J, with 16 bases in between. Per germline, CDR1 SGHDT and CDR2 YYEEEE.

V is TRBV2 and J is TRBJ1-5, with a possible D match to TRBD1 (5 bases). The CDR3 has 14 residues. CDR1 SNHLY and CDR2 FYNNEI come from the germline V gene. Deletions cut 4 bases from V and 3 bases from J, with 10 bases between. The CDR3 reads CASSAGHFNQPQHF. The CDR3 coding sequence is TGTGCCAGCAGTGCAGGGCACTTCAATCAGCCCCAGCATTTT. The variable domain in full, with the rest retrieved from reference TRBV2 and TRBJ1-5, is EPEVTQTPSHQVTQMGQEVILRCVPISNHLYFYWYRQILGQKVEFLVSFYNNEISEKSEIFDDQFSVERPDGSNFTLKIRSTKLEDSAMYFCASSAGHFNQPQHFGDGTRLSIL.